This TCR beta chain was sequenced during a study of vaccination effects on CD4 cells after COVID-19. Turning to this clone: Its antigen is undetermined.

Broader study findings: The study found that only 1 of 255 vaccine-induced clones from healthy vaccinees cross-reacted with common cold coronaviruses.

Data came from immunoSEQ multiplex PCR; TCRdb stores just in-frame clones and leaves some out. In the table there are around 83,000 clones, 74% of which are singletons. Sequencing was preceded by expansion of antigen-specific CD4+ T cells with viral peptide pools in the ViraFEST assay. Following a 10-day culture, CD4+ T cells were purified. The TCR sequence derives from a human donor who received a COVID-19 vaccine. Sample: CD4+ T cells from PBMCs cultured with HCoV-229E spike peptides, taken before COVID-19 vaccination.

Written as DNA, the CDR3 is TGCGCCAGCAGCTCTGAGGGGGCTCGGATGTCTTTCTTT. Its translation: CASSSEGARMSFF. The J gene is TRBJ1-1, the V gene TRBV5-1; 7 bases line up with TRBD1. The ends lost 3 bases at V and 12 bases at J; junction bases unmatched: 11. Per the germline V gene, CDR1 is SGHRS and CDR2 is YFSETQ. The CDR3 extends over 13 amino acids.